A single sample gave rise to the 28 T cell receptor beta chains below, sequenced in a study of CD8 T cells in ankylosing spondylitis. Whole-study findings and limits: A motif in TCR beta, a set of about eight highly homologous variants, appeared characteristic of ankylosing spondylitis blood.

For these receptors, no antigen is known. MiXCR was run by TCRdb on the 5' RACE reads, yielding one entry per CDR3 protein. Of 400,000 or so distinct CDR3 sequences in the sample, roughly 26% were seen once. The sample consisted of blood, either unsorted or a sorted T cell fraction (not recorded which). Receptor source: a male donor with ankylosing spondylitis.

This chain joins TRBV11-1 and TRBJ1-2, with 8 bases lining up with TRBD1. The CDR3 is 13 amino acids. V trimming: 3 bases; J trimming: 11 bases; junction bases outside the gene matches: 8. The V gene's germline CDR1 is SGHAT and CDR2 FQDESV (reference sequence). CDR3 amino acids: CASSFDKDREYTF. The CDR3 nucleotides are TGTGCCAGCAGCTTCGACAAGGACAGGGAGTACACCTTC. Full variable domain (missing parts from reference TRBV11-1 and TRBJ1-2): EAEVAQSPRYKITEKSQAVAFWCDPISGHATLYWYRQILGQGPELLVQFQDESVVDDSQLPKDRFSAERLKGVDSTLKIQPAELGDSAMYLCASSFDKDREYTFGSGTRLTVV.

The chain recombines TRBV29-1 with TRBJ2-1; D gene uncertain. The CDR3 has 15 residues. V dropped 7 bases and J dropped 2 bases, with 18 bases sitting between them. CDR1 is SQVTM, CDR2 ANQGSEA, per germline. In DNA, the CDR3 is TGCAGCGCGGGCCTCCTCGCGGCTGCCTACAATGAGCAGTTCTTC. Its translation is CSAGLLAAAYNEQFF.

CDR3 DNA sequence: TGTGCCAGCAGTCCACCAAGCGGGGGCCAAGAGACCCAGTACTTC. It translates to CASSPPSGGQETQYF. This chain connects TRBV28 to TRBJ2-5, with 8 bases aligning to TRBD2. Per germline, CDR1 MDHEN and CDR2 SYDVKM. CDR3 length: 15 residues. Trimming cost V 5 bases and J 1 base; bases outside gene matches: 6.

This clonotype was detected only a few times. The CDR3: CASSPGGQLSGNTIYF. The CDR3, as DNA: TGTGCCAGCTCACCCGGTGGCCAACTCTCTGGAAACACCATATATTTT. The J gene is TRBJ1-3, the V gene TRBV18; D gene unclear. V was trimmed by 3 bases and J by 0 bases, leaving 12 bases between them. Germline V gives CDR1 KGHSH, CDR2 LQKENI. This CDR3 is built from 16 residues.

The chain links TRBV9 to TRBJ2-3, with D perhaps matching TRBD1 (5 bases). Trimming shortened V by 3 bases and J by 1 base, and 12 bases separated the two germline ends. Germline values: CDR1 SGDLS, CDR2 YYNGEE. This CDR3 contains 15 residues. The CDR3: CASSETAYRTDTQYF. The DNA of the CDR3 is TGTGCCAGCAGCGAGACAGCGTATCGCACAGATACGCAGTATTTT.

The chain has TRBV5-1 and TRBJ1-2, with D unclear. CDR1 SGHRS and CDR2 YFSETQ come from the germline V gene. Deletions cut 3 bases from V and 3 bases from J, with 12 bases between. CDR3 length: 14 amino acids. As DNA, the CDR3 is TGCGCCAGCAGCTCGGACGGTGGTGACTATGGCTACACCTTC. It specifies CASSSDGGDYGYTF.

The V and J genes are TRBV6-1 and TRBJ1-5; D not certain. The CDR3 spans 12 residues. Germline V gene data show CDR1 as MNHNS and CDR2 as SASEGT. Trimming cost V 8 bases and J 0 bases, with 5 bases left between them. The CDR3 coding sequence is TGTGCCAGCCGCAGTAGCAATCAGCCCCAGCATTTT. Translating it yields CASRSSNQPQHF.

This clonotype was seen a few times. The gene calls are TRBV3-1 and TRBJ2-1, with unresolved D. The germline gives CDR1 LGHDT, CDR2 YNNKEL (reference sequence). This CDR3 has 14 residues. V was clipped by 2 bases and J by 5 bases, with 10 bases between them. The CDR3 reads CASSQPKWNNEQFF. The DNA of the CDR3 is TGTGCCAGCAGCCAACCCAAGTGGAACAATGAGCAGTTCTTC.

This chain links TRBV10-3 with TRBJ1-1; TRBD1 is a possible D gene (5 bases). This CDR3 has 14 amino acids. V lost 3 bases and J lost 1, with 9 bases in between. CDR1 is ENHRY, CDR2 SYGVKD, per germline. CDR3 sequence reads: CAISDSGRNTEAFF. DNA of the CDR3: TGTGCCATCAGTGATTCAGGGAGGAACACTGAAGCTTTCTTT.

A few counts support this clonotype. The CDR3 spells CASSLPFGAVNTIYF. CDR3 bases: TGTGCCAGCAGCCTCCCGTTTGGCGCCGTGAACACCATATATTTT. J is TRBJ1-3 and V is TRBV3-1, with D unclear. The CDR3 runs to 15 residues. V was trimmed by 4 bases and J by 7 bases, leaving 17 bases between them. In germline, CDR1 is LGHDT, CDR2 YNNKEL (reference sequence).

This clonotype turned up a few times. J is TRBJ2-2 and V is TRBV11-2, with D perhaps TRBD1 or TRBD2 (6 bases each). The V and J ends lost 5 bases and 1 base respectively, with 11 bases between them. Germline values: CDR1 SGHAT, CDR2 FQNNGV. CDR3 size: 15 residues. CDR3 region: CASSPGGKNTGELFF. The DNA of the CDR3 is TGTGCCAGCAGCCCCGGGGGCAAGAACACCGGGGAGCTGTTTTTT.

V and J are TRBV5-1 and TRBJ2-7; D might be TRBD1 (6 bases). V was pared by 5 bases and J by 2 bases, with 17 bases between. Germline-derived CDR1 and CDR2 are SGHRS and YFSETQ. The CDR3 length is 15 residues. The CDR3 is CASSQGTNLPYEQYF. The DNA for the CDR3 is TGCGCCAGCAGTCAGGGGACGAATCTACCCTACGAGCAGTACTTC.

The chain carries TRBV7-9 and TRBJ2-1, with D uncertain. The germline V gene encodes CDR1 SEHNR and CDR2 FQNEAQ (reference sequence). The CDR3 has 12 amino acids. The germline V and J ends were trimmed by 1 base and 7 bases, with 5 bases remaining between them. The CDR3 loop is CASSLELNEQFF. The CDR3 bases are TGTGCCAGCAGCTTAGAGCTGAATGAGCAGTTCTTC.

The chain carries TRBV24-1 and TRBJ2-2; the D gene is possibly TRBD2 (5 bases). CDR3 length: 16 amino acids. Trimming shortened V by 12 bases and J by 0 bases, and 19 bases separated the two germline ends. Looked up from germline, CDR1 is KGHDR and CDR2 is SFDVKD. The CDR3 sequence: CAVGSGPASNTGELFF. Here the CDR3 DNA reads TGTGCCGTTGGAAGCGGACCAGCATCGAACACCGGGGAGCTGTTTTTT.

This clonotype has only a few counts. This sequence joins TRBV3-1 and TRBJ1-3; 9 bases align to TRBD1. Looked up from germline, CDR1 is LGHDT and CDR2 is YNNKEL (reference sequence). V lost 3 bases, J lost 5 bases, and 5 bases stayed unmatched. The CDR3 has 15 residues. The CDR3 loop reads CASSQGTGNRNTIYF. The CDR3 DNA reads as TGTGCCAGCAGCCAGGGGACAGGGAATCGAAACACCATATATTTT.

This clonotype was picked up a small number of times. The rearrangement uses TRBV14 and TRBJ1-2; 8 bases are shared with TRBD1. The V gene end was trimmed by 2 bases and the J gene end by 8 bases; junction bases not matched to a gene: 16. CDR3 length: 17 amino acids. Germline CDR1 is SGHDN and CDR2 is FVKESK. In DNA form, the CDR3 reads TGTGCCAGCAGCCAACTGACTCTGAAGGACAGGGAAGGAGGCTACACCTTC. Amino acids: CASSQLTLKDREGGYTF.

V is TRBV5-4 and J is TRBJ2-1, with D possibly TRBD1 on 5 matching bases. V was cut by 0 bases and J by 8 bases, with 15 bases left in between. The CDR3 is 15 residues long. Looked up from germline, CDR1 is SGHNT and CDR2 is YYREEE (reference sequence). The CDR3 coding sequence is TGTGCCAGCAGCTTGGATCAGGGTACAAGTTATGAGCAGTTCTTC. Amino acids: CASSLDQGTSYEQFF.

V gene TRBV7-9 combines with J gene TRBJ2-3; D gene unclear. The V gene's germline CDR1 is SEHNR and CDR2 FQNEAQ (reference sequence). Trimming removed 2 bases from V and 6 bases from J, with 6 bases in between. The CDR3 totals 12 residues. The CDR3 loop reads CASSLQLDTQYF. CDR3 bases: TGTGCCAGCAGCTTACAGCTCGATACGCAGTATTTT.

This clonotype was seen a few times. The rearrangement links TRBV6-6 to TRBJ1-2; 7 bases match TRBD1. The V segment lost 2 bases and the J segment 3 bases; nucleotides outside the gene matches: 0. Germline lookup yields CDR1 MNHNY and CDR2 SVGAGI (reference sequence). The CDR3 spans 13 residues. CDR3 sequence: CASSYTGDYGYTF. The CDR3 coding sequence is TGTGCCAGCAGTTACACAGGGGACTATGGCTACACCTTC.

The chain combines TRBV5-6 with TRBJ2-1, with TRBD2 matching 12 bases. Germline V gives CDR1 SGHDT, CDR2 YYEEEE. CDR3 size: 16 residues. With V trimmed by 0 bases and J by 8 bases, 6 bases remained unmatched. As DNA, the CDR3 is TGTGCCAGCAGCTTGGGACTAGCGGGAGCGGTTGATGAGCAGTTCTTC. It yields the protein CASSLGLAGAVDEQFF.

The chain carries TRBV27 and TRBJ2-1, with TRBD1 matching over 10 bases. J gave up 10 bases and V 4 bases, and 13 bases lay outside the gene matches. Germline lookup yields CDR1 MNHEY and CDR2 SMNVEV (reference sequence). The CDR3 runs to 16 residues. The CDR3 DNA follows: TGTGCCAGCAGTTGGGACGACAGGGGGCCTCTTGGGGAGCAGTTCTTC. Its protein is CASSWDDRGPLGEQFF.

V and J are TRBV7-7 and TRBJ2-2, with D perhaps matching TRBD1 or TRBD2 (5 bases each). The length of the CDR3 is 17 residues. V was shortened by 0 bases and J by 1 base, with 12 bases between the two germline ends. The germline CDR1 and CDR2 sequences are SSHAT and FNYEAQ (reference sequence). CDR3 in amino acids: CASSLAAGTQNTGELFF. The DNA for the CDR3 is TGTGCCAGCAGCTTAGCTGCCGGGACCCAGAACACCGGGGAGCTGTTTTTT.

The V gene is TRBV6-5, the J gene TRBJ2-3, with 12 bases that match TRBD2. Per the germline V gene, CDR1 is MNHEY and CDR2 is SVGAGI. After removal of 2 bases from V and 5 bases from J, the junction contained 5 bases not matched to a gene. The CDR3 spans 16 residues. The CDR3 DNA reads as TGTGCCAGCAGTTACACACTAGCGGGAGGCGGAGATACGCAGTATTTT. Protein product: CASSYTLAGGGDTQYF.

The chain employs TRBV5-1 and TRBJ2-3; D is possibly TRBD1 (5 bases). CDR1 is SGHRS, CDR2 YFSETQ, per germline. The V and J ends lost 0 bases and 7 bases respectively, with 21 bases between them. The CDR3 spans 17 residues. Here the CDR3 DNA reads TGCGCCAGCAGCTTGGCCCCTCAGGGTGGCTTCGAGTATACGCAGTATTTT. It specifies CASSLAPQGGFEYTQYF.

J is TRBJ2-1 and V is TRBV14; 12 nucleotides match TRBD2. The CDR3 spans 20 residues. Trimming at V came to 3 bases and at J to 0 bases, leaving 12 bases not matched to a gene. Per germline, CDR1 SGHDN and CDR2 FVKESK. The CDR3: CASSQERGGTSGHSYNEQFF. Written as DNA, the CDR3 is TGTGCCAGCAGCCAGGAGCGCGGGGGGACTAGCGGGCACTCCTACAATGAGCAGTTCTTC.

The rearrangement links TRBV7-2 to TRBJ2-1, with TRBD2 matching over 7 bases. Germline V gene lookup returns CDR1 SGHTA and CDR2 FQGNSA. V was pared by 2 bases and J by 9 bases, with 13 bases of the junction left unmatched. The CDR3 is 16 amino acids. CDR3 sequence reads: CASSLPGGSGQGEQFF. Here the CDR3 DNA reads TGTGCCAGCAGCTTACCGGGGGGTAGCGGCCAGGGTGAGCAGTTCTTC.

This clonotype has a handful of counts. The gene calls are TRBV9 and TRBJ2-1; possible D gene TRBD2, 6 bases. V gave up 0 bases and J gave up 6 bases, with 7 bases separating them. Germline V gene lookup returns CDR1 SGDLS and CDR2 YYNGEE. The CDR3 sequence is 13 residues long. The CDR3 spells CASSVASANEQFF. The CDR3 region has the DNA TGTGCCAGCAGCGTAGCTAGCGCCAATGAGCAGTTCTTC.

This clonotype was detected only a few times. CDR3 in DNA: TGCAGCGCACGGCAAGGGGCTCGGAACACTGAAGCTTTCTTT. It yields the protein CSARQGARNTEAFF. The V call is TRBV29-1, the J call TRBJ1-1; perhaps TRBD1 as D (5 bases). V was cut by 7 bases and J by 1 base, with 16 bases left in between. Germline CDR1 SQVTM, CDR2 ANQGSEA. The CDR3 is 14 amino acids.